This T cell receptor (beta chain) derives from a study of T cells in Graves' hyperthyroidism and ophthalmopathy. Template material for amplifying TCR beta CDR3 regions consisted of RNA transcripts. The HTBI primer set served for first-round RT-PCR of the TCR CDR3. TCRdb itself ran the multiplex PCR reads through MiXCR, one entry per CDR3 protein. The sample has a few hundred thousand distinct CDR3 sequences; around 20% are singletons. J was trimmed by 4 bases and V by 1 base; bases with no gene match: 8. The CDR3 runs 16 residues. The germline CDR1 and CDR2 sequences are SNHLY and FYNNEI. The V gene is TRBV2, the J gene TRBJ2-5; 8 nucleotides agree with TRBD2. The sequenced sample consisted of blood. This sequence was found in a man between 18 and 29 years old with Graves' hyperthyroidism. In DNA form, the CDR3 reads TGTGCCAGCAGTGAAGAGAACGGGGGGGCTGGAGAGACCCAGTACTTC. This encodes CASSEENGGAGETQYF.